The clone carrying this T cell receptor beta chain occurred a few times. Amplification of TCR beta CDR3 regions was performed using RNA transcripts as template. TCR CDR3 underwent first-round RT-PCR with the HTBI primer set. TCRdb itself ran the multiplex PCR reads through MiXCR, one entry per CDR3 protein. The table shows about 360,000 distinct CDR3 sequences, with around a quarter occurring only once. The CDR3 is 14 residues long. Trimming pared 3 bases from V and 5 bases from J, leaving 11 bases between. CDR1 is SGHRS and CDR2 is YFSETQ in the germline V gene. These data come from a study of T cells in Graves' hyperthyroidism and ophthalmopathy.

This receptor was obtained from a man over 45 with Graves' hyperthyroidism. The rearrangement links TRBV5-1 to TRBJ1-4; tentative D call: TRBD1 (5 bases). What was sequenced was blood. The CDR3 nucleotides read TGCGCCAGCAGCTCGACGGGGCAGAATGAAAAACTGTTTTTT. This encodes CASSSTGQNEKLFF.